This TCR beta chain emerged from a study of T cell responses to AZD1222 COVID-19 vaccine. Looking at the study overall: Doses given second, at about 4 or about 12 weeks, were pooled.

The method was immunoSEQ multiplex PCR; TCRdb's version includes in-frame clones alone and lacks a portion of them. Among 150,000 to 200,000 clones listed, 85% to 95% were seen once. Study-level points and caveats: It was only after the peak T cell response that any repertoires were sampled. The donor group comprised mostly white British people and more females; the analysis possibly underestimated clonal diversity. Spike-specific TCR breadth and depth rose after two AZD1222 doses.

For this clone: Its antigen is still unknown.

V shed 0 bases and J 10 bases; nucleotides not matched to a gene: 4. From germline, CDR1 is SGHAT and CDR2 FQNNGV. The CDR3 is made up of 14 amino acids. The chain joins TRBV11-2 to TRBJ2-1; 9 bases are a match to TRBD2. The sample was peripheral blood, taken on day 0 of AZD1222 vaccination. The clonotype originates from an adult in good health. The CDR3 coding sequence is TGTGCCAGCAGCTTAGAGCTAGCGGGAAAGGAGCAGTTCTTC. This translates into CASSLELAGKEQFF.